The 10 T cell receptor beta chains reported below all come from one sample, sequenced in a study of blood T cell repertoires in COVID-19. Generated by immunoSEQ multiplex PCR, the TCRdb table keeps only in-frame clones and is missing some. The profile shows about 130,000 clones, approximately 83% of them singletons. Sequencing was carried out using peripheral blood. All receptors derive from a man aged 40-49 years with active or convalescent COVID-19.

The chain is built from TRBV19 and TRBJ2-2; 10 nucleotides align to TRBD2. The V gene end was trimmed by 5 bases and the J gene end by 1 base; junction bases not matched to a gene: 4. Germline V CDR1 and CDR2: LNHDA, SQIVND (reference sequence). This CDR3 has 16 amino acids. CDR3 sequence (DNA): TGTGCCAGTAGTCGCAAGCGGGGGGGGAACACCGGGGAGCTGTTTTTT. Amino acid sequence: CASSRKRGGNTGELFF.

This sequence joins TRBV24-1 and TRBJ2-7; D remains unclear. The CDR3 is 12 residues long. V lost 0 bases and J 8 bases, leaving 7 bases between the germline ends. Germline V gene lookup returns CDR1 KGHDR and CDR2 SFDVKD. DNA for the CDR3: TGTGCCACCAGTGATTTGCGAGGAAAGCAGTACTTC. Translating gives CATSDLRGKQYF.

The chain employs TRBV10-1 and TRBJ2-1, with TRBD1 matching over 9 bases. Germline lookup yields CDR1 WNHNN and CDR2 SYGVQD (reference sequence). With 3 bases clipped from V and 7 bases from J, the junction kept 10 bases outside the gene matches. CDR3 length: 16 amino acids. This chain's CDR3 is CASSDHRTGEGNEQFF. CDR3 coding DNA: TGCGCCAGCAGTGACCATCGGACAGGGGAGGGGAATGAGCAGTTCTTC.

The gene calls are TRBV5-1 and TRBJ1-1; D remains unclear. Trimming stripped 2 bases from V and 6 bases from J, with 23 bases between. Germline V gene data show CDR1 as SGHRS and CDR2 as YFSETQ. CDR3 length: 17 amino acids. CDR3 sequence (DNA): TGCGCCAGCAGCTTTGCCCCATATGGTGGAGCCCTAGCTGAAGCTTTCTTT. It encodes CASSFAPYGGALAEAFF.

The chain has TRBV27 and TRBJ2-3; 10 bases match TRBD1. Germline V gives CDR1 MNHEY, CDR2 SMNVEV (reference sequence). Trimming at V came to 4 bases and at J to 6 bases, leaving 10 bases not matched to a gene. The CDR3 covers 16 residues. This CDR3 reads CASSSTGTGVRDTQYF. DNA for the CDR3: TGTGCCAGCAGTTCCACCGGGACAGGGGTGAGGGATACGCAGTATTTT.

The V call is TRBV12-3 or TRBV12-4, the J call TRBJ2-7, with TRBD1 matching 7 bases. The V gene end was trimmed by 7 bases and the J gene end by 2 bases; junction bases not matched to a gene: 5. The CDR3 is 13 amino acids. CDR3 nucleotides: TGTGCCAGCACCAGGGACAGTACCTACGAGCAGTACTTC. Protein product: CASTRDSTYEQYF.

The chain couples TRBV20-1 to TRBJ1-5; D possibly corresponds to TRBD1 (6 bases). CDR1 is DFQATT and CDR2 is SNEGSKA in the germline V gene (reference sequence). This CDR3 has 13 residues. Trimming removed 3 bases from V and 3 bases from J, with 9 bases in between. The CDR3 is CSASGDINQPQHF. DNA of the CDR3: TGCAGTGCTAGTGGGGACATCAATCAGCCCCAGCATTTT.

As DNA, the CDR3 is TGCGCCAGCAGCGGCGGGGGGCCGGGGGAGACCCAGTACTTC. Translation gives CASSGGGPGETQYF. The rearrangement links TRBV5-1 to TRBJ2-5, with 8 bases fitting TRBD2. J lost 5 bases, V lost 4 bases, and 7 bases had no gene match. Looked up from germline, CDR1 is SGHRS and CDR2 is YFSETQ. The CDR3 runs to 14 residues.

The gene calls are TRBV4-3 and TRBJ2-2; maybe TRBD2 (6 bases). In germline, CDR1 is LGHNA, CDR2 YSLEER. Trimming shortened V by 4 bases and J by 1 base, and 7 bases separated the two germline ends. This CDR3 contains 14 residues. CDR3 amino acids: CASSRDWNTGELFF. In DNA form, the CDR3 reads TGCGCCAGCAGCCGGGACTGGAACACCGGGGAGCTGTTTTTT.

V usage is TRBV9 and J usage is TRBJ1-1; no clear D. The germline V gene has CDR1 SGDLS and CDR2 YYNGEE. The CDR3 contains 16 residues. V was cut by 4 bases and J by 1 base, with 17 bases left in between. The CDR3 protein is CASSHGWQGENTEAFF. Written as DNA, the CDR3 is TGTGCCAGCAGCCACGGCTGGCAAGGAGAGAACACTGAAGCTTTCTTT.